Sequencing of this TCR beta chain was carried out in a study of CD8 T cells in Susac syndrome. About the research overall: When their blood was taken, the Susac syndrome patients had either not yet had any therapy, were taking corticosteroids, or were taking intravenous immunoglobulin alone. Notes on the study in general: Maximal CD8+ clonal expansion in Susac was observed within TEMRA cells and among active patients.

Comment on this clonotype: Its antigen is as yet unknown.

The CDR3 has 13 residues. With 4 bases removed from V and 9 bases from J, the gap between germline ends came to 13 bases. CDR1 and CDR2 from the germline V gene are LGHDT and YNNKEL (reference sequence). Reverse transcription of roughly 0.5 to 1 ug RNA was performed with random hexamers. TCRdb re-called the immunoSEQ multiplex PCR reads through MiXCR, storing one row per CDR3 protein. This sample carries about 100,000 distinct CDR3 sequences, roughly 96% of them seen once, and the ten largest clones take 0.3%. The TCR sequence derives from a human donor with Susac syndrome. The source material was CD8+ T cells from PBMCs. The genes are TRBV3-1 and TRBJ2-1; D gene ambiguous. This CDR3 reads CASSRTAYVEQFF. CDR3 coding DNA: TGTGCCAGCAGCCGCACTGCGTATGTTGAGCAGTTCTTC.